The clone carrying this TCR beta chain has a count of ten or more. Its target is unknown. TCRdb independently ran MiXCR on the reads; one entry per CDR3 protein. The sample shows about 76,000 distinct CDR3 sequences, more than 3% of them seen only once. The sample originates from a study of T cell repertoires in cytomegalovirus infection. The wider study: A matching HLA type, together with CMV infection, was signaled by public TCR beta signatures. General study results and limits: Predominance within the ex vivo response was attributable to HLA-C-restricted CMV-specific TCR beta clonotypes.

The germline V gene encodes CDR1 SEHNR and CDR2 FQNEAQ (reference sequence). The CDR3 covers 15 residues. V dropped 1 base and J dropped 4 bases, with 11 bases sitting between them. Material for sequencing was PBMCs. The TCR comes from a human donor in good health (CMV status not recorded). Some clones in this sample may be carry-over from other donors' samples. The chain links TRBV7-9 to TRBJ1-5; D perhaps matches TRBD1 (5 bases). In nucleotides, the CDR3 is TGTGCCAGCAGCTTAGGGGGGACGGGGAATCAGCCCCAGCATTTT. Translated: CASSLGGTGNQPQHF.